This T cell receptor (beta chain) was captured in a study of blood T cell repertoires in COVID-19. The wider study: Some COVID-19 samples were acute and others convalescent; all came from the United States, Italy and Spain. From T cells, B-cell-depleted T cells, or PBMCs came the material, which was cDNA or gDNA.

This clone has only one observation. Germline trimming cut 11 bases from V and 3 bases from J; bases unmatched to any gene: 14. Per germline, CDR1 MDHEN and CDR2 SYDVKM. This CDR3 has 15 amino acids. Original data processing: Cell counts per sample came from amplifying reference gene primers. This table comes from immunoSEQ multiplex PCR, and its TCRdb copy is limited to in-frame clones, with some not included. V and J calls plus clone size are reproduced from that table; the DNA served to infer D and trimming. The table has about 120,000 clones, over 70% seen once. Sequencing input: peripheral blood. The receptor was derived from a man older than 75 with active or convalescent COVID-19. V is TRBV28 and J is TRBJ1-1; 8 bases fit TRBD1. CDR3 nucleotides: TGTGCCGCCCTTGGGGCAGGGGGCCTTTACACTGAAGCTTTCTTT. Translation: CAALGAGGLYTEAFF.